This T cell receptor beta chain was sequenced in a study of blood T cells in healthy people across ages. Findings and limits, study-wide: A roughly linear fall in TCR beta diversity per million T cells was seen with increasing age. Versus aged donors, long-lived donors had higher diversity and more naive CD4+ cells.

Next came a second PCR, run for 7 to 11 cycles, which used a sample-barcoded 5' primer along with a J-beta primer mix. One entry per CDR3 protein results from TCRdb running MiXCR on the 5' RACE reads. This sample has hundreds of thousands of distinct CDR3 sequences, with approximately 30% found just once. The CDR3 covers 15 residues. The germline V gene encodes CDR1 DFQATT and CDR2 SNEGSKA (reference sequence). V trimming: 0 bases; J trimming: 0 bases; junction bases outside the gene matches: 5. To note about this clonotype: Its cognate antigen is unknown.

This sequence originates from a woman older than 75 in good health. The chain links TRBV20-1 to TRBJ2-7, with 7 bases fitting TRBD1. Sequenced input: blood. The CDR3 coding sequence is TGCAGTGCTAGAGATTCAGGGGGACCCTCCTACGAGCAGTACTTC. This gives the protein CSARDSGGPSYEQYF.